The rows below give T cell receptor beta chains drawn from one sample of a study of T cell responses to AZD1222 COVID-19 vaccine. Clones were sequenced by immunoSEQ multiplex PCR, and TCRdb holds only the in-frame ones, with some missing. Of more than 110,000 clones in the sample, 85% to 95% were seen once. The sample was peripheral blood, taken 28 days after the second AZD1222 dose. Source of these receptors: an adult who received the AZD1222 COVID-19 vaccine. Both conserved end residues are part of each CDR3. The D gene is left open where the match is weak. Clone size is shown for a subset of rows, as once, few, many or a class of expanded clone.

TRBJ2-7,-,15,TRBV7-9,TRBD1,TGTGCCAGCAGCGGTGGTGGGACAGGCCCCTACGAGCAGTACTTC,CASSGGGTGPYEQYF
TRBJ2-5,-,13,TRBV6-4,TRBD1,TGTGCCAGCAGTGAGAACAGGGGGGAGACCCAGTACTTC,CASSENRGETQYF
TRBJ1-3,once,16,TRBV5-1,-,TGCGCCAGCAGCTTGGGACGGGCCGGCTCTGGAAACACCATATATTTT,CASSLGRAGSGNTIYF
TRBJ2-7,-,13,TRBV7-2,-,TGTGCCAGCAGCTTTAACGGAGGTTACGAGCAGTACTTC,CASSFNGGYEQYF
TRBJ1-2,-,13,TRBV19,-,TGTGCCAGTAGTATGACTGGGCCCTATGGCTACACCTTC,CASSMTGPYGYTF
TRBJ2-7,-,13,TRBV12-3/TRBV12-4,TRBD1,TGTGCCAGCTCGGGACAGGGGGCGCAGGAGCAGTACTTC,CASSGQGAQEQYF
TRBJ2-5,-,14,TRBV25-1,-,TGTGCCAGCCAGGGGAGCGGGGTCGGAGAGACCCAGTACTTC,CASQGSGVGETQYF
TRBJ2-5,-,14,TRBV6-1,-,TGTGCCAGCACCCTGGACGGATTTCAAGAGACCCAGTACTTC,CASTLDGFQETQYF
TRBJ2-1,-,16,TRBV9,-,TGTGCCAGCAGCCTAGGGGTAACGGGGAGGGGGCATGAGCAGTTCTTC,CASSLGVTGRGHEQFF
TRBJ1-3,-,16,TRBV28,TRBD1,TGTGCCAGCAGTTTACCCCAGGGGGCTGTTGGAAACACCATATATTTT,CASSLPQGAVGNTIYF
TRBJ2-7,-,16,TRBV7-9,TRBD2,TGTGCCAGCAGCATAGCCTGGACTAGCGGGAGATCCGAGCAGTACTTC,CASSIAWTSGRSEQYF
TRBJ1-2,-,12,TRBV28,-,TGTGCCAGCACCGTCGGGGGACACGGCTACACCTTC,CASTVGGHGYTF
TRBJ1-1,-,13,TRBV5-4,-,TGTGCCAGCAGCTTGGGACAGTCCCCTGAAGCTTTCTTT,CASSLGQSPEAFF
TRBJ1-4,-,16,TRBV15,TRBD1,TGTGCCACCAGCAGAGCGAGCTGGACAGGCGGTCAAAAACTGTTTTTT,CATSRASWTGGQKLFF
TRBJ2-1,-,16,TRBV4-1,TRBD1,TGCGCCAGCAGCCAAGTCCACGGCCAGGGGGCCCATGAGCAGTTCTTC,CASSQVHGQGAHEQFF
TRBJ1-4,-,16,TRBV4-3,-,TGCGCCAGCAGCCAAGATCTGGGGGGTGCTAATGAAAAACTGTTTTTT,CASSQDLGGANEKLFF
TRBJ2-7,-,13,TRBV7-9,-,TGTGCCAGCAGCTCCCCAGGCGGTTACGAGCAGTACTTC,CASSSPGGYEQYF
TRBJ2-7,-,14,TRBV6-5,TRBD1,TGTGCCAGCAGCTACCGGGACAGGGTGTACGAGCAGTACTTC,CASSYRDRVYEQYF
TRBJ2-1,-,15,TRBV7-3,-,TGTGCCAGCAGCTCCGACGGACTCTCCTACAATGAGCAGTTCTTC,CASSSDGLSYNEQFF
TRBJ1-1,-,13,TRBV10-1,-,TGCGCCAGCAGTGAGCAGTTGATGGGTGAAGCTTTCTTT,CASSEQLMGEAFF
TRBJ1-1,-,12,TRBV6-9,-,TGTGCCAGCAGTTACACGGAGAATGAAGCTTTCTTT,CASSYTENEAFF
TRBJ2-1,-,15,TRBV18,-,TGTGCCAGCTCGCCCCAGGGATCGGCCTACAATGAGCAGTTCTTC,CASSPQGSAYNEQFF
TRBJ2-1,-,15,TRBV5-4,TRBD2,TGTGCCAGCAGCCCCAGCGGGAGCTCCTACAATGAGCAGTTCTTC,CASSPSGSSYNEQFF
TRBJ2-3,-,14,TRBV5-1,TRBD1,TGCGCCAGCAGCCAGGGGGCTAGCACAGATACGCAGTATTTT,CASSQGASTDTQYF
TRBJ1-1,-,14,TRBV7-3,-,TGTGCCAGCAGACCAACACGAAGAACGGGGGAAGCTTTCTTT,CASRPTRRTGEAFF
TRBJ1-5,once,14,TRBV6-2/TRBV6-3,TRBD1,TGTGCCAGCAGTGACCCGGGACAGGAAAAGCCCCAGCATTTT,CASSDPGQEKPQHF
TRBJ2-7,-,17,TRBV14,-,TGTGCCAGCAGCCATCGACAACAGGGGGGGGTAACCTACGAGCAGTACTTC,CASSHRQQGGVTYEQYF
TRBJ2-7,-,12,TRBV12-3/TRBV12-4,-,TGTGCCAGCAAGAACGCCGCCCACGAGCAGTACTTC,CASKNAAHEQYF
TRBJ2-1,-,16,TRBV28,-,TGTGCCAGCAGTTCACGGGGAATAACAGGGTTCTATGAGCAGTTCTTC,CASSSRGITGFYEQFF
TRBJ1-4,-,12,TRBV2,-,TGTGCCAGCACTGCCGAGGGGGAAAAACTGTTTTTT,CASTAEGEKLFF
TRBJ2-2,-,15,TRBV6-4,TRBD1,TGTGCCAGCAGTCTACGACAGGGAAACACCGGGGAGCTGTTTTTT,CASSLRQGNTGELFF
TRBJ2-3,once,13,TRBV13,-,TGTGCCAGCAGGGAGCAGGGGATAGATACGCAGTATTTT,CASREQGIDTQYF
TRBJ1-2,-,13,TRBV19,-,TGTGCCAGTAGTATGGAGGGATGGTATGGCTACACCTTC,CASSMEGWYGYTF
TRBJ1-5,-,16,TRBV28,TRBD1,TGTGCCAGCAGTTCCCCCGGGACAGGGGCGAATCAGCCCCAGCATTTT,CASSSPGTGANQPQHF
TRBJ1-2,-,13,TRBV3-1/TRBV3-2,-,TGTGCCAGCAGCCAAGGACTTGGTAAAGGCTACACCTTC,CASSQGLGKGYTF
TRBJ1-2,-,13,TRBV6-5,TRBD1,TGTGCCAGCAGCCTAGACAGGGCAGGTGGCTACACCTTC,CASSLDRAGGYTF
TRBJ1-2,-,13,TRBV3-1/TRBV3-2,-,TGTGCCAGCAGCCCCGACGAGAGGAATGGCTACACCTTC,CASSPDERNGYTF
TRBJ2-5,-,17,TRBV5-6,TRBD2,TGTGCCAGCAGCTTACTAAGACTAGCGGGTAACCAAGAGACCCAGTACTTC,CASSLLRLAGNQETQYF
TRBJ1-2,-,15,TRBV7-2,TRBD1,TGTGCCAGCAGCCCCGGGACAGGGGGGAGGTATGGCTACACCTTC,CASSPGTGGRYGYTF
TRBJ1-2,-,13,TRBV28,-,TGTGCCAGCAGTTTAGGACAGAACTATGGCTACACCTTC,CASSLGQNYGYTF
TRBJ1-2,-,13,TRBV27,-,TGTGCCAGCAGTTTTGGCCAGGGATATGGCTACACCTTC,CASSFGQGYGYTF
TRBJ2-7,-,13,TRBV27,TRBD2,TGTGCCAGCAGTTTGACTAGCGGTTCTAGACAGTACTTC,CASSLTSGSRQYF
TRBJ2-4,-,12,TRBV7-9,TRBD1,TGTGCCAGCAGCACGCCGACAGGGAACATGTACTTC,CASSTPTGNMYF
TRBJ2-7,-,15,TRBV19,-,TGTGCCAGTAGTATAGGACAGGCCCGGGCCGACGAGCAGTACTTC,CASSIGQARADEQYF